This T cell receptor (beta chain) is from a study of shared clonotypes between healthy human individuals. Concerning this clone: Antigen specificity is unknown.

The length of the CDR3 is 16 residues. CDR1 and CDR2 from the germline V gene are LGHNA and YNFKEQ. The J segment lost 7 bases and the V segment lost 1 base, leaving 10 bases of the junction unmatched. CD45RO-negative cells were positively selected for CCR7, leaving out terminally differentiated effector memory CD45RA+ cells. It was 200 ng DNA, 28,000 or so T cell genomes, that sorted-subset replicate PCRs used. Per the study methods: Filtering differed for immunoSEQ, which gave only junction sequences without quality scores. The table came from immunoSEQ multiplex PCR; TCRdb's copy has only in-frame clones and leaves some out. V, J and clone size reflect that table, while D and trimming were determined from the DNA. The sample lists about 2 million clones, about 95% seen once, with 0.95% to 1.5% in the top ten. The study, taken as a whole, reports: Shared clonotypes across all four donors exceeded non-shared ones in generation probability. For naive CD4 cells, 4.5% to 6.5% of clonotypes were shared across a handful of donors.

This receptor was obtained from a man aged 18 to 35 in good health. Material: naive CD8+ T cells sorted from blood. The genes are TRBV4-2 and TRBJ2-1, with 7 bases lining up with TRBD1. The CDR3 is CASSQGETGYMNEQFF. CDR3 DNA: TGTGCCAGCAGCCAAGGGGAGACAGGGTATATGAATGAGCAGTTCTTC.